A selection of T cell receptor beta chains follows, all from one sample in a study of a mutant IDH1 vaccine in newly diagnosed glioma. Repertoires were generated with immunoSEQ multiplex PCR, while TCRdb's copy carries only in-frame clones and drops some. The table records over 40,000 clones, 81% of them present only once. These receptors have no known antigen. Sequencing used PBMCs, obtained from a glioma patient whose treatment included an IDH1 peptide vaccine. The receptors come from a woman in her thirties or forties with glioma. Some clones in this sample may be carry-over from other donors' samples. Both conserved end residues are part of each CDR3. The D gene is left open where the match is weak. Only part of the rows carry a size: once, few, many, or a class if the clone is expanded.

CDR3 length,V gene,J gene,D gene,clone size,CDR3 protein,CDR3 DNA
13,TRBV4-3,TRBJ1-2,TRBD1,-,CASSQGGTGPTAF,TGCGCCAGCAGCCAAGGGGGGACAGGGCCGACCGCCTTC
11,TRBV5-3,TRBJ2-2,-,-,CARRLTGELFF,TGTGCCAGAAGACTGACCGGGGAGCTGTTTTTT
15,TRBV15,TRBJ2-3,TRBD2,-,CATSLTSGFTDTQYF,TGTGCCACCAGTCTGACTAGCGGATTCACAGATACGCAGTATTTT
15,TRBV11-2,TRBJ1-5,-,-,CASSLGDRWGQPQHF,TGTGCCAGCAGCTTAGGTGACAGGTGGGGACAGCCCCAGCATTTT
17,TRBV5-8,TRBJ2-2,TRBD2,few,CASSMVTGLAFTGELFF,TGTGCCAGCAGCATGGTCACGGGACTAGCGTTCACCGGGGAGCTGTTTTTT
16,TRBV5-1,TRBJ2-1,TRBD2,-,CASSLDGTTPYNEQFF,TGCGCCAGCAGCTTGGACGGGACTACTCCCTACAATGAGCAGTTCTTC
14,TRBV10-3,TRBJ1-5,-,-,CAISESRRDQPQHF,TGTGCCATCAGTGAGTCGAGAAGGGACCAGCCCCAGCATTTT
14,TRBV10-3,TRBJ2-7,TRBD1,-,CAISEDRGAYEQYF,TGTGCCATCAGTGAGGACAGGGGGGCCTACGAGCAGTACTTC
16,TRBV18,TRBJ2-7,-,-,CASSPRSGDGSYEQYF,TGTGCCAGCTCACCAAGAAGCGGCGACGGGAGCTACGAGCAGTACTTC
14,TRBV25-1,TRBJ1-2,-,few,CASSPLQVSYGYTF,TGTGCCAGCAGTCCTCTGCAAGTATCATATGGCTACACCTTC
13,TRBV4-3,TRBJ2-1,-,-,CASSRGTYNEQFF,TGCGCCAGCAGCCGGGGCACGTACAATGAGCAGTTCTTC
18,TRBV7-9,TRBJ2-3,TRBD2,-,CASSYSPVTSGITDTQYF,TGTGCCAGCAGCTATTCCCCCGTGACTAGCGGGATCACAGATACGCAGTATTTT
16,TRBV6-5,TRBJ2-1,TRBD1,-,CASSYAWRTGDFEQFF,TGTGCCAGCAGTTACGCCTGGCGGACAGGGGATTTTGAGCAGTTCTTC
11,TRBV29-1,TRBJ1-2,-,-,CSVRFRAGYTF,TGCAGCGTTCGTTTCAGGGCTGGCTACACCTTC
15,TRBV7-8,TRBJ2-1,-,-,CASSPRIAAYNEQFF,TGTGCCAGCAGCCCCCGGATAGCGGCGTACAATGAGCAGTTCTTC
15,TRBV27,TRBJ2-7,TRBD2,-,CASSLRPAGAGEQYF,TGTGCCAGCAGTTTAAGGCCAGCGGGAGCAGGGGAGCAGTACTTC
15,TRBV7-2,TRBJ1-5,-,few,CASSLGGNNYQPQHF,TGTGCCAGCAGCTTAGGGGGGAACAACTATCAGCCCCAGCATTTT
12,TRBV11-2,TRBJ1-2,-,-,CASSFGTGGYTF,TGTGCCAGCAGCTTCGGGACGGGGGGCTACACCTTC
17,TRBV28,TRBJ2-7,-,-,CASRPAAFFSGSYEQYF,TGTGCCAGCAGACCAGCAGCCTTTTTTTCCGGCTCCTACGAGCAGTACTTC
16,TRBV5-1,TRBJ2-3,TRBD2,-,CASYQTSGSTGDTQYF,TGCGCCAGTTACCAGACTAGCGGGTCTACGGGAGATACGCAGTATTTT
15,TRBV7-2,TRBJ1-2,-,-,CASSSVTNQGVGYTF,TGTGCCAGCAGCTCCGTAACAAATCAAGGGGTCGGCTACACCTTC
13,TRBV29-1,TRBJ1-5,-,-,CSAAPQDNQPQHF,TGCAGCGCCGCTCCCCAAGACAATCAGCCCCAGCATTTT
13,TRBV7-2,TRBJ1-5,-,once,CASSSYREGPQHF,TGTGCCAGCAGCTCCTACAGGGAGGGGCCCCAGCATTTT
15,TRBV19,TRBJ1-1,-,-,CASSPEAGANTEAFF,TGTGCCAGTAGTCCCGAGGCAGGGGCGAACACTGAAGCTTTCTTT
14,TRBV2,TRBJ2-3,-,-,CASRRGSSSDTQYF,TGTGCCAGCAGGAGGGGATCCTCGTCGGATACGCAGTATTTT
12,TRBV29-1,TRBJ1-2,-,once,CSATDREYGYTF,TGCAGCGCAACCGACAGAGAGTATGGCTACACCTTC
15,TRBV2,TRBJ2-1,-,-,CASSYLLAESNEQFF,TGTGCCAGCTCGTATCTACTAGCCGAGTCGAATGAGCAGTTCTTC
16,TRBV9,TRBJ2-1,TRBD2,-,CASTRGGLAAYNEQFF,TGTGCCAGCACCCGTGGGGGACTAGCTGCGTACAATGAGCAGTTCTTC
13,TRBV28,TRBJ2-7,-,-,CASQGPGTGEQYF,TGTGCCAGCCAGGGCCCAGGGACGGGCGAGCAGTACTTC
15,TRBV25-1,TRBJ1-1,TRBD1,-,CASSRRGLGGGEAFF,TGTGCCAGCAGTCGCAGGGGGCTAGGTGGTGGTGAAGCTTTCTTT
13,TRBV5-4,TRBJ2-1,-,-,CASSLGWDNEQFF,TGTGCCAGCAGCTTGGGGTGGGACAATGAGCAGTTCTTC
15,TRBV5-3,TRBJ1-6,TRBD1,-,CARSLRFQGDSPLHF,TGTGCCAGAAGCTTGAGGTTCCAGGGGGATTCACCCCTCCACTTT
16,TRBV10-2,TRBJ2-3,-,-,CASTQGGGIGTDTQYF,TGCGCCAGCACCCAGGGGGGGGGCATAGGCACAGATACGCAGTATTTT
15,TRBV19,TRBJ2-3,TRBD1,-,CATGGNRGSSDTQYF,TGTGCCACTGGGGGGAACAGGGGGAGTTCTGATACGCAGTATTTT
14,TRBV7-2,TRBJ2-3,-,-,CASSFGAGADTQYF,TGTGCCAGCAGCTTCGGGGCAGGAGCAGATACGCAGTATTTT
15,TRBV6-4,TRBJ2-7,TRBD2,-,CASPPGGRRSYEQYF,TGTGCCAGCCCTCCGGGGGGTCGACGCTCCTACGAGCAGTACTTC
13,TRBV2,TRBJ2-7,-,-,CASSVAGLNEQYF,TGTGCCAGCAGTGTAGCAGGGCTCAACGAGCAGTACTTC
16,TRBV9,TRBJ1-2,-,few,CASSVVRGPEYYGYTF,TGTGCCAGCAGCGTAGTGAGGGGCCCAGAATACTATGGCTACACCTTC
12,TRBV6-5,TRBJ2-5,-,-,CASRGGGETQYF,TGTGCCAGCAGGGGGGGTGGAGAGACCCAGTACTTC
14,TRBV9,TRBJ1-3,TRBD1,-,CASSFRDRGNTIYF,TGTGCCAGCAGCTTCCGGGACAGAGGAAACACCATATATTTT
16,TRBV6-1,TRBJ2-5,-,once,CASSEEGESPRETQYF,TGTGCCAGCAGTGAAGAAGGAGAATCTCCCAGAGAGACCCAGTACTTC
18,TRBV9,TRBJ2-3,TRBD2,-,CASSDTPRGEGRTDTQYF,TGTGCCAGCAGCGACACCCCCCGGGGGGAGGGGAGGACAGATACGCAGTATTTT
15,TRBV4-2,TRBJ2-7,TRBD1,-,CASSQEGTGSNEQYF,TGTGCCAGCAGCCAAGAAGGGACAGGGTCTAACGAGCAGTACTTC
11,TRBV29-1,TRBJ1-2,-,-,CSVDGTSGYTF,TGCAGCGTTGACGGGACATCTGGCTACACCTTC
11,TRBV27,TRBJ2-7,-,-,CATVRGGEQYF,TGTGCCACCGTCCGGGGAGGTGAGCAGTACTTC
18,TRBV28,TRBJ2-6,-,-,CASTSGRATLSGANVLTF,TGTGCCAGCACCTCCGGAAGGGCGACTCTCTCTGGGGCCAACGTCCTGACTTTC
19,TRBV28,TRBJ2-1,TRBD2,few,CASSLTPLRLAASYNEQFF,TGTGCCAGCAGTTTGACCCCGTTGCGACTAGCGGCCTCCTACAATGAGCAGTTCTTC
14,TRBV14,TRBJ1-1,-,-,CASSSLPRGTEAFF,TGTGCCAGCAGTTCGCTTCCCCGGGGCACTGAAGCTTTCTTT
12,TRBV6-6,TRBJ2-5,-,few,CASGLGGKTQYF,TGTGCCAGCGGCTTAGGAGGAAAGACCCAGTACTTC
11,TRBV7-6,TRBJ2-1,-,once,CASSLVDEQFF,TGTGCCAGCAGCTTAGTGGATGAGCAGTTCTTC
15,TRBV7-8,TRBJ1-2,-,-,CASSLGRDRSHGYTF,TGTGCCAGCAGCTTAGGACGCGATCGGTCTCATGGCTACACCTTC
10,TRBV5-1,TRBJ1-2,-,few,CASPPGGYTF,TGCGCCAGCCCCCCCGGCGGCTACACCTTC
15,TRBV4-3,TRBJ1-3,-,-,CASSQESGSGNTIYF,TGCGCCAGCAGCCAAGAGTCTGGATCTGGAAACACCATATATTTT
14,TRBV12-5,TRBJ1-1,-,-,CASGPGLGDTEAFF,TGTGCTAGTGGTCCGGGGCTGGGGGATACTGAAGCTTTCTTT
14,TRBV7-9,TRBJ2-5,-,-,CASSPSRVAETQYF,TGTGCCAGCAGCCCCTCTCGGGTAGCCGAGACCCAGTACTTC
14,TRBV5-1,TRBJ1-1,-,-,CASSLGPGMAEAFF,TGCGCCAGCAGCTTGGGCCCGGGTATGGCTGAAGCTTTCTTT
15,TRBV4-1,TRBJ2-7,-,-,CASSPTGQTLYEQYF,TGCGCCAGCAGCCCGACCGGGCAGACACTCTACGAGCAGTACTTC
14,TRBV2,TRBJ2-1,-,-,CASSLPRGADEQFF,TGTGCCAGCAGTCTACCCAGGGGGGCCGATGAGCAGTTCTTC
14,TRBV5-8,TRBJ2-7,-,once,CASSGRGRTYEQYF,TGTGCCAGCAGCGGTCGGGGAAGGACCTACGAGCAGTACTTC
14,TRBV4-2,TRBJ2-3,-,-,CASSQGSATDTQYF,TGTGCCAGCAGCCAGGGGTCCGCCACAGATACGCAGTATTTT